The text below deals with one TCR beta chain. The data were obtained in a study of T-cell reconstitution after alpha-beta-depleted transplantation in children. Preparing the TCRbeta library involved the use of unique molecular identifiers. One entry per CDR3 protein, called by TCRdb with MiXCR from the PCR reads. Among around 500,000 distinct CDR3 sequences listed, about 23% were seen once. The source of this sequence is a boy under two years old who had a stem cell transplant for acute myeloid leukemia, so the T cells may come from the graft donor. Sequencing was performed on PBMCs, mostly from graft donor cells, taken 360 days after TCRalphabeta/CD19-depleted stem cell transplant.

The CDR3: CATSDRRGADTQYF. Here the CDR3 DNA reads TGTGCCACCAGTGACCGCAGGGGAGCAGATACGCAGTATTTT. The chain employs TRBV24-1 and TRBJ2-3; a possible D gene is TRBD1 (6 bases). CDR3 length: 14 residues. The germline V gene has CDR1 KGHDR and CDR2 SFDVKD. V lost 4 bases and J lost 4, with 11 bases in between.